The source of this T cell receptor beta chain is a study of cytomegalovirus exposure and HLA in healthy donors (dated by TCRdb to the late 2010s). For the wider study: According to a later analysis, one platform produced both the 110 or so validation repertoires and the 720 or so repertoires of the first cohort. Along with the approximately 650-subject first cohort, a separate validation cohort of over a hundred different subjects was used. High-throughput TCR immunosequencing, statistical association of individual TCRs with disease status, and machine learning were combined to predict cytomegalovirus infection status. The study aimed to test whether cataloging public T cell receptors could reveal signatures of past pathogen exposure. What the research found in general, with its limitations: In a later analysis, TCRs clustered in the first cohort were found to also tend to co-occur in the 110 or so validation repertoires, with around 94% of cluster scores above 0. The study gave a list of around 170 TCR beta chains associated with cytomegalovirus. According to the authors, the approach could potentially be generalized to other disease states and immunological phenotypes. All 130 or so repertoires were used to score co-occurrence in the validation cohort in a later analysis, because that analysis had no HLA typing for the cohort. The classifier was reported to diagnose cytomegalovirus status with high specificity and sensitivity in both the original and validation cohorts. Across donors, most TCR sequences were observed very rarely, whereas some public TCRs were present in many individuals. Three of the identified cytomegalovirus-associated TCR beta chains were confirmed in vitro to be specific for cytomegalovirus antigens.

CDR1 MNHEY and CDR2 SMNVEV are derived from the germline V gene (reference sequence). After removal of 2 bases from V and 2 bases from J, the junction retains 8 bases not matched to a gene. The CDR3 starts with the cysteine, ends with the phenylalanine, and has 16 residues. CDR3 DNA only is kept here, 48 bases in frame from base 1. Separate from the roughly 650-subject first cohort, the validation cohort of about 130 subjects was the group to which the donors belonged. Libraries were built with the immunoSEQ multiplex PCR assay. As for the authors' bioinformatics: A statistical classification framework was built to diagnose cytomegalovirus status from the catalog of TCR beta chain sequences. Imported from immuneACCESS, the table was reduced by TCRdb to in-frame sequences with V and J called. These copies leave out some clones; in studies compared against another copy, an unresolved V gene accounts for under half, and the cause of the remainder is not known. The V and J calls and clone size were taken over from that table, and D and trimming were inferred from the DNA. The sample table lists approximately 99,000 clones, 90% to 96% of them with a count of one. Roughly 0.7% of the sample comes from the top ten.

A note on this clone: Its binding antigen is unknown. Base qualities are not at hand, and no much larger clone is one base apart.

Sample: PBMCs. The V gene is TRBV27 and the J gene is TRBJ1-1; TRBD1 aligns with 7 central bases. The TCR originated in a woman aged 18-35 years in good health and CMV-seronegative. The DNA is TGTGCCAGCAGTTTAAGGCCAGGGGGGCCTAACACTGAAGCTTTCTTT. Its product reads: CASSLRPGGPNTEAFF.